This T cell receptor beta chain was obtained from a study of graft-versus-host responses after intestinal transplantation. On this clone: Its antigen is not identified.

Assay used: immunoSEQ multiplex PCR; TCRdb lists only in-frame clones, some missing. The data hold about 110,000 clones, with roughly 92% observed a single time. Germline CDR1 reads SGHKS; CDR2 reads YYEKEE (reference sequence). Between the trimmed V and J ends, which lost 2 bases and 4 bases, there was a span of 24 bases. The CDR3 length is 18 residues. The source is a human donor who was the organ donor for an intestinal transplant. Sequences were derived from unstimulated CD4+ T cells sorted from spleen or lymph node cells, sampled before transplant. The chain recombines TRBV5-5 with TRBJ1-2; no definite D call. The CDR3: CASSLTAGSLGQSYGYTF. CDR3 DNA: TGTGCCAGCAGCTTAACGGCGGGCTCCCTCGGGCAGAGCTATGGCTACACCTTC. Based on the CDR3 plus reference TRBV5-5 and TRBJ1-2, the full variable domain is DAGVTQSPTHLIKTRGQQVTLRCSPISGHKSVSWYQQVLGQGPQFIFQYYEKEERGRGNFPDRFSARQFPNYSSELNVNALLLGDSALYLCASSLTAGSLGQSYGYTFGSGTRLTVV.